This T cell receptor beta chain was documented in a study of Graves' ophthalmopathy and Graves' hyperthyroidism. Overall study findings and caveats: Ophthalmopathy versus stable hyperthyroidism: 13-signature model gave 85% to 90% sensitivity, approximately 80% specificity.

This CDR3 comprises 15 residues. The V gene end was trimmed by 5 bases and the J gene end by 2 bases; junction bases not matched to a gene: 3. Pregnancy or lactation, uncontrolled infections and other autoimmune diseases were grounds for excluding patients. Orbital computed tomography and thyroid ultrasound, along with TRAb, serum thyroxine and clinical symptoms, underpinned diagnosis. The authors amplified TCR beta CDR3 regions, and they did so from RNA transcripts for repertoire sequencing. Second-round multiplex PCR came after first-round RT-PCR with HTBI primers. TCRdb redid the calling of the multiplex PCR reads with MiXCR, one entry per CDR3 protein. The sample holds about 740,000 distinct CDR3 sequences, approximately 40% seen once. Note on this clonotype: The antigen is not known.

The sequence came from an adult man with Graves' ophthalmopathy. Sample: peripheral blood. The chain is built from TRBV12-3 or TRBV12-4 and TRBJ1-3, with 10 bases that match TRBD1. For the CDR3, the DNA is TGTGCCAGCAGTCTGACAGGGGGCCCTGGAAACACCATATATTTT. It is translated as CASSLTGGPGNTIYF.